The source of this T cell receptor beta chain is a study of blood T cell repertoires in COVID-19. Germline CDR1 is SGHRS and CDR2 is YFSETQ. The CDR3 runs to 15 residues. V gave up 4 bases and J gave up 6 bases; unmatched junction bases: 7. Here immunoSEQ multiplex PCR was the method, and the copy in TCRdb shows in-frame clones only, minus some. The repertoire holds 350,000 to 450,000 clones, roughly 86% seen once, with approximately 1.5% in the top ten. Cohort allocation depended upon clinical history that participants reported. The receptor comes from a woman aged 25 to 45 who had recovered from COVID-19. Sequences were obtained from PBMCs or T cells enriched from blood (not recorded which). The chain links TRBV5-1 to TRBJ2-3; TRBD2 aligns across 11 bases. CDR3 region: CASSAELAGADTQYF. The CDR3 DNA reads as TGCGCCAGCAGCGCGGAACTAGCGGGGGCGGATACGCAGTATTTT.